This T cell receptor beta chain was identified during a study of shared clonotypes between healthy human individuals. The authors split each subset's genomic DNA evenly across several immunoSEQ plates. How the authors handled the data: Junction-only sequences without quality scores were provided by ImmunoSEQ, so filtering was different. Clones were read by immunoSEQ multiplex PCR, and TCRdb kept only the in-frame ones, dropping some. V, J and clone size were drawn from that table, and D and trimming were deduced from the DNA. Of 600,000 to 700,000 clones listed, roughly 73% are singletons. The CDR3 is 12 amino acids. Germline V lookup: CDR1 SQVTM, CDR2 ANQGSEA. Losses at the gene ends were 6 bases for V and 5 bases for J; bases not matched to a gene: 4.

This clonotype was obtained from a woman aged 30 to 39 in good health. This chain uses TRBV29-1 with TRBJ1-1, with TRBD1 matching 9 bases. Sequenced: memory CD4+ T cells sorted from blood. Noted subset: CD45RA-negative fraction. The CDR3 protein is CSVRDRVTEAFF. The CDR3 region has the DNA TGCAGCGTGAGGGACAGGGTGACTGAAGCTTTCTTT.